The 20 T cell receptor beta chains in this list originate from one sample, sequenced in a study of blood T cell repertoires in COVID-19 (dated by TCRdb to 2018 to 2021). Libraries were made using the immunoSEQ multiplex PCR assay. TCRdb stores this immuneACCESS table with in-frame sequences only. Part of the clones is absent; in the studies checked, under half of the shortfall reflects unresolved V genes, and no reason is known for the rest. This sample has about 110,000 clones in its table, and about 87% of those were observed once. The top ten clonotypes cover 5.5% to 8% of the sample. Material: peripheral blood. The receptors shown here come from a woman aged 45-59 years with acute or convalescent COVID-19.

This chain connects TRBV7-3 to TRBJ1-2; 7 nucleotides agree with TRBD1. Per the germline V gene, CDR1 is SGHTA and CDR2 is FQGTGA. There are 16 residues in the CDR3. With 5 bases clipped from V and 4 bases from J, the junction kept 13 bases outside the gene matches. CDR3 residues: CASSQWPGTEGYGYTF. CDR3 nucleotide sequence: TGTGCCAGCAGCCAATGGCCGGGGACAGAAGGCTATGGCTACACCTTC.

This sequence joins TRBV2 and TRBJ1-1; D gene unclear. CDR1 and CDR2 (germline): SNHLY, FYNNEI. The CDR3 has 13 amino acids. V was clipped by 4 bases and J by 4 bases, with 10 bases between them. CDR3 protein: CASSVTRGTEAFF. CDR3 nucleotide sequence: TGTGCCAGCAGTGTCACCCGGGGCACTGAAGCTTTCTTT.

V is TRBV19 and J is TRBJ2-6; D possibly corresponds to TRBD1 (6 bases). Looked up from germline, CDR1 is LNHDA and CDR2 is SQIVND (reference sequence). The CDR3 consists of 18 residues. Trimming took off 5 bases at V and 0 bases at J, with 17 bases between the two ends. The CDR3 sequence is CASSPFAGDSSGANVLTF. DNA of the CDR3: TGTGCCAGTAGTCCCTTTGCAGGGGATAGCTCTGGGGCCAACGTCCTGACTTTC.

The V call is TRBV11-1, the J call TRBJ1-1, with D possibly being TRBD1 (5 bases). Deletions cut 1 base from V and 9 bases from J, with 6 bases between. Germline V gene lookup returns CDR1 SGHAT and CDR2 FQDESV (reference sequence). The length of the CDR3 is 11 residues. The CDR3 is CASSLGGQAFF. The CDR3, as DNA: TGTGCCAGCAGCTTAGGGGGCCAAGCTTTCTTT.

The chain links TRBV20-1 to TRBJ1-1, with D unclear. CDR3 size: 11 residues. In germline, CDR1 is DFQATT, CDR2 SNEGSKA (reference sequence). The V end was cut by 6 bases, the J end by 7 bases, with 12 bases between. The CDR3 DNA sequence: TGCAGTGCCCGGAGAGGGATTGAAGCTTTCTTT. Protein sequence: CSARRGIEAFF.

This chain uses TRBV12-3 or TRBV12-4 with TRBJ1-1; D not resolved. V dropped 3 bases and J dropped 4 bases, with 9 bases sitting between them. The CDR3 has 13 residues. The CDR3 nucleotides are TGTGCCAGCAGTTTCGGCAAGCGCACTGAAGCTTTCTTT. Protein sequence: CASSFGKRTEAFF.

This clone was seen only once. The chain joins TRBV21-1 to TRBJ1-2; TRBD1, the table's D call, lacks a check against the DNA. TRBV21-1 is reported as a pseudogene. The CDR3 totals 17 residues. Here the CDR3 reads CASSGRAGAPANYGYTF. Written as DNA, the CDR3 is TGTGCCAGCAGCGGTAGGGCAGGGGCTCCAGCTAACTATGGCTACACCTTC.

V and J are TRBV5-1 and TRBJ2-7; TRBD1 agrees at 9 bases. This CDR3 has 15 residues. The germline V gene has CDR1 SGHRS and CDR2 YFSETQ. Trimming at V came to 1 base and at J to 2 bases, leaving 4 bases not matched to a gene. Here the CDR3 DNA reads TGCGCCAGCAGCTTGTACGACAGGGGGACCTACGAGCAGTACTTC. Protein product: CASSLYDRGTYEQYF. Filled out from reference TRBV5-1 and TRBJ2-7, the complete variable domain reads KAGVTQTPRYLIKTRGQQVTLSCSPISGHRSVSWYQQTPGQGLQFLFEYFSETQRNKGNFPGRFSGRQFSNSRSEMNVSTLELGDSALYLCASSLYDRGTYEQYFGPGTRLTVT.

The V gene is TRBV27, the J gene TRBJ2-7; the match to TRBD1 covers 10 bases. J lost 9 bases, V lost 3 bases, and 14 bases had no gene match. Germline values: CDR1 MNHEY, CDR2 SMNVEV (reference sequence). This CDR3 has 16 residues. For the CDR3, the DNA is TGTGCCAGCAGTTTCAACTCGGGACAGGGGAGGTCGGGGCAGTACTTC. Encoded protein: CASSFNSGQGRSGQYF.

This clone was seen a single time. The chain links TRBV2 to TRBJ2-2; possible D gene TRBD2, 6 bases. The CDR3 contains 14 residues. From germline, CDR1 is SNHLY and CDR2 FYNNEI. Trimming removed 1 base from V and 6 bases from J, with 9 bases in between. The CDR3 region is CASSEDWRAGELFF. The CDR3 DNA sequence: TGTGCCAGCAGTGAAGACTGGAGGGCCGGGGAGCTGTTTTTT.

The chain has TRBV21-1 and TRBJ1-4; whether TRBD1, the table's D call, matches the DNA was not checked. TRBV21-1 has pseudogene status. The CDR3 is 15 amino acids. CDR3 amino acids: CASSKFRTADEKLFF. The CDR3 nucleotides read TGTGCCAGCAGCAAATTCAGGACAGCAGACGAAAAACTGTTTTTT.

This clone turned up a few times. This chain joins TRBV25-1 and TRBJ1-2; D unresolved. Germline V CDR1 and CDR2: MGHDK, SYGVNS. CDR3 size: 12 residues. Trimming took off 5 bases at V and 8 bases at J, with 12 bases between the two ends. The DNA of the CDR3 is TGTGCCAGCAGTCGAGATAAGGAGGGCTACACCTTC. It encodes CASSRDKEGYTF.

The chain is built from TRBV24-1 and TRBJ2-2, with D possibly TRBD1 on 6 matching bases. The CDR3 contains 14 residues. Trimming took 1 base from V and 8 from J, leaving 10 bases between them. The germline gives CDR1 KGHDR, CDR2 SFDVKD. The CDR3 loop reads CATSDLTGSGELFF. The CDR3 coding sequence is TGTGCCACCAGTGATTTAACAGGGAGTGGGGAGCTGTTTTTT.

This chain joins TRBV30 and TRBJ2-3; 11 bases are a match to TRBD2. J gave up 3 bases and V 2 bases, and 4 bases lay outside the gene matches. CDR1 and CDR2 (germline): GTSNPN, SVGIG (reference sequence). The CDR3 spans 15 residues. The CDR3 nucleotides are TGTGCCTGGAGTTATGGACTAGCGGGTACAGATACGCAGTATTTT. It translates to CAWSYGLAGTDTQYF.

This clone was seen a handful of times. The V call is TRBV2, the J call TRBJ1-4, with D unclear. The CDR3 has 14 residues. Germline CDR1 reads SNHLY; CDR2 reads FYNNEI. Trimming took 5 bases from V and 5 from J, leaving 12 bases between them. DNA for the CDR3: TGTGCCAGCAGTCCTACCCGAGGGAATGAAAAACTGTTTTTT. This codes for CASSPTRGNEKLFF.

The V and J genes are TRBV2 and TRBJ2-6, with D tentatively TRBD1 (5 bases). This CDR3 region has 17 residues. Looked up from germline, CDR1 is SNHLY and CDR2 is FYNNEI. V dropped 6 bases and J dropped 0 bases, with 15 bases sitting between them. CDR3: CASRTAFLYSGANVLTF. CDR3 bases: TGTGCCAGCAGGACAGCTTTCTTGTACTCTGGGGCCAACGTCCTGACTTTC. Variable domain in full (rest from reference TRBV2 and TRBJ2-6): EPEVTQTPSHQVTQMGQEVILRCVPISNHLYFYWYRQILGQKVEFLVSFYNNEISEKSEIFDDQFSVERPDGSNFTLKIRSTKLEDSAMYFCASRTAFLYSGANVLTFGAGSRLTVL.

This clone was detected once. This chain links TRBV5-1 with TRBJ2-3; the match to TRBD1 covers 9 bases. V lost 5 bases to trimming and J lost 0 bases; unmatched junction nucleotides: 4. Germline assignment: CDR1 SGHRS and CDR2 YFSETQ. The CDR3 is 15 residues long. CDR3 DNA: TGCGCCAGCAGACCCGGGACAGGGAGCACAGATACGCAGTATTTT. The encoded protein is CASRPGTGSTDTQYF.

The chain couples TRBV18 to TRBJ2-7, with D perhaps matching TRBD2 (6 bases). This CDR3 is 14 amino acids long. The germline CDR1 and CDR2 sequences are KGHSH and LQKENI. Trimming took off 3 bases at V and 2 bases at J, with 11 bases between the two ends. CDR3 nucleotides: TGTGCCAGCTCACCTGGCGGGAATCCCTACGAGCAGTACTTC. Encoded protein: CASSPGGNPYEQYF.

The V gene is TRBV6-5, the J gene TRBJ1-2, with a weak D call TRBD1 (5 bases). Germline CDR1 MNHEY, CDR2 SVGAGI. The CDR3 spans 14 residues. Trimming took off 5 bases at V and 6 bases at J, with 16 bases between the two ends. In DNA, the CDR3 is TGTGCCAGCAGTATCTTAGGGGCAGAGGATGGCTACACCTTC. It encodes CASSILGAEDGYTF.

This sequence joins TRBV5-4 and TRBJ1-1; D is unclear. V dropped 0 bases and J dropped 0 bases, with 9 bases sitting between them. Per the germline V gene, CDR1 is SGHNT and CDR2 is YYREEE (reference sequence). The CDR3 is 15 amino acids. CDR3 sequence reads: CASSLGGVMNTEAFF. The CDR3 DNA sequence: TGTGCCAGCAGCTTGGGAGGAGTCATGAACACTGAAGCTTTCTTT.